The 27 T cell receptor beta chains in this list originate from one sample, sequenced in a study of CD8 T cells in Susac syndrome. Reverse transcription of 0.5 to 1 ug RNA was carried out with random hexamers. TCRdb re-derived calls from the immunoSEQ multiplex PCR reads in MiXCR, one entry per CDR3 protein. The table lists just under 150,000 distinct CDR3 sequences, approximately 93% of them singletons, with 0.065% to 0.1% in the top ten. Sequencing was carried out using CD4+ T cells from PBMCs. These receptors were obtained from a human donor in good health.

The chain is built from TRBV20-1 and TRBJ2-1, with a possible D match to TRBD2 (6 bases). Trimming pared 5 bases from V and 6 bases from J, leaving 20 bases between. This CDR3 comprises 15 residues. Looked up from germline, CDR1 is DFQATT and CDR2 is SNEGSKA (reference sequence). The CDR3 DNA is TGCAGTGCTCCCAGAGCGGGCGGCCCCACCAATGAGCAGTTCTTC. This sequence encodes CSAPRAGGPTNEQFF.

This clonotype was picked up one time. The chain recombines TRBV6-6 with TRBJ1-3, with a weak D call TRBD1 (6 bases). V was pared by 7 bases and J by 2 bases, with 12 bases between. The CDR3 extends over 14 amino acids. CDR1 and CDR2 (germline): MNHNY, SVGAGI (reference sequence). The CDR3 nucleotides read TGTGCCAGCATACAGGGTATAGCTGGAAACACCATATATTTT. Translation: CASIQGIAGNTIYF.

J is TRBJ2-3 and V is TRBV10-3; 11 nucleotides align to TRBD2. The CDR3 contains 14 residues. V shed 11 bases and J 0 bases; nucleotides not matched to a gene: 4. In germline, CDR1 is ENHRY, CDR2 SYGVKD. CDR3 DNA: TGTGCCCTCCGGACTAGCGGGAGCACAGATACGCAGTATTTT. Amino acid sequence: CALRTSGSTDTQYF.

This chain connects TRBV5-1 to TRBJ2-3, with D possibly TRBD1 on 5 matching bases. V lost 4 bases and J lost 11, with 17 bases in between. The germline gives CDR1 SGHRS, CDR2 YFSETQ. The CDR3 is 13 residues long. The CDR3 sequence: CASSDSQGVGQYF. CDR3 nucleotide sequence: TGCGCCAGCAGCGACTCGCAGGGTGTTGGGCAGTATTTT.

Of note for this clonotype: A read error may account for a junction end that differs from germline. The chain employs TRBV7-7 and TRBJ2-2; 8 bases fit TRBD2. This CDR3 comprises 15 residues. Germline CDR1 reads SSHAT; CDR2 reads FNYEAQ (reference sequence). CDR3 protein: CASSSGGSNTGELFF. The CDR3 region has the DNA TGTGCTAGCAGCTCGGGAGGGTCGAACACCGGGGAGCTGTTTTTT.

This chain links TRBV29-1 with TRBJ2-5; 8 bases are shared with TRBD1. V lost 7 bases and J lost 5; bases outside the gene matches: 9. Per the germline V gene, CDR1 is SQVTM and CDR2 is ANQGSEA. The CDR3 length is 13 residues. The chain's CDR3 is CSATRTGMETQYF. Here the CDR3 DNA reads TGCAGCGCCACCCGGACAGGGATGGAGACCCAGTACTTC. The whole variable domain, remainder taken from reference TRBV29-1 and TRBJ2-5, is SAVISQKPSRDICQRGTSLTIQCQVDSQVTMMFWYRQQPGQSLTLIATANQGSEATYESGFVIDKFPISRPNLTFSTLTVSNMSPEDSSIYLCSATRTGMETQYFGPGTRLLVL.

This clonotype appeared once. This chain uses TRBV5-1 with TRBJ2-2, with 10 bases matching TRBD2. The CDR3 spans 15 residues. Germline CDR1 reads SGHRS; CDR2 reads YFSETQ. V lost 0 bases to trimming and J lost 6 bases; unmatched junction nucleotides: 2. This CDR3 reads CASSLGTSGSGELFF. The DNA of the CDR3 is TGCGCCAGCAGCTTGGGGACTAGCGGATCCGGGGAGCTGTTTTTT.

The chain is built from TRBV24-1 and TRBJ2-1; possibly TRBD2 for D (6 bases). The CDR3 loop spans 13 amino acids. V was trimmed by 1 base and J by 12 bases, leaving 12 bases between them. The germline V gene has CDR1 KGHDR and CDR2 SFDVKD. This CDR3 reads CATSDLGPRGQFF. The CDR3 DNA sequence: TGTGCCACCAGTGATTTAGGCCCGCGGGGGCAGTTCTTC.

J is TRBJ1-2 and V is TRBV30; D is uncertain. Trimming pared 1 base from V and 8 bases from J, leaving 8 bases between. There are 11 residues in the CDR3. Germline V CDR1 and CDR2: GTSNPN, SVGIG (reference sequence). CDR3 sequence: CAWSELGGYTF. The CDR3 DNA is TGTGCCTGGAGTGAGCTCGGCGGCTACACCTTC.

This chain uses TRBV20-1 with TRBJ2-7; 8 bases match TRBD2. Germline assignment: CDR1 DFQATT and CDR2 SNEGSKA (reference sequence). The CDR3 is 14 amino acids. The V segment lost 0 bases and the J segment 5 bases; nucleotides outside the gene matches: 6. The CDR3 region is CSARDPSGRNEQYF. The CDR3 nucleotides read TGCAGTGCTAGAGATCCCAGCGGGAGAAACGAGCAGTACTTC.

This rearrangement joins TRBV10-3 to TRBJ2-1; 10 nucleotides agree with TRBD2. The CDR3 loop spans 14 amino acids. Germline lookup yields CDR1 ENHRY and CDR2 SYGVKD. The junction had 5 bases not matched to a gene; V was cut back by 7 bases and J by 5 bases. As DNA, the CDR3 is TGTGCCATCAAGGAGCGGGAGGGCCACAATGAGCAGTTCTTC. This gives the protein CAIKEREGHNEQFF.

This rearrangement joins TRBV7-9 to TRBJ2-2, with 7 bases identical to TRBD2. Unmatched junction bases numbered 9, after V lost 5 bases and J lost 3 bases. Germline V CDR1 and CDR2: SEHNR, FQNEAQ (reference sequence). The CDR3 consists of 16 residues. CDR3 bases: TGTGCCAGCAGCCAAGAAGGCCTAGCGGACACCGGGGAGCTGTTTTTT. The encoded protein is CASSQEGLADTGELFF.

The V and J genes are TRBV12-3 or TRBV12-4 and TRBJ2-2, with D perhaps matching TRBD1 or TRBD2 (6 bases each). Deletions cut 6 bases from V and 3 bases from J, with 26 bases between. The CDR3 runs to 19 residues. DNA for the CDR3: TGTGCCAGCAGACACCACGAGGGTTGGGGGGCTAGCGACACCGGGGAGCTGTTTTTT. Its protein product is CASRHHEGWGASDTGELFF.

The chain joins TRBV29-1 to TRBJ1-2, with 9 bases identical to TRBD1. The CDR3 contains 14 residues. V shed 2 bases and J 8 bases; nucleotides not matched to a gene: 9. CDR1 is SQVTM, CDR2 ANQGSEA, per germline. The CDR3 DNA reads TGCAGCGTTGAACCCGGGACAGGGAAAGAGGGCTACACCTTC. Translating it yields CSVEPGTGKEGYTF.

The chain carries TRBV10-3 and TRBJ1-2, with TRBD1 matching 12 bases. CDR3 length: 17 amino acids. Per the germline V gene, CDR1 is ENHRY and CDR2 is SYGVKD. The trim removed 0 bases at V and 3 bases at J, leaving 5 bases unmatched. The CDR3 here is CAISESGTGGDYYGYTF. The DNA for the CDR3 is TGTGCCATCAGTGAGTCCGGGACAGGGGGCGACTACTATGGCTACACCTTC.

CDR3 in DNA: TGTGCCAGCAGCCTCCGGGTCCGTGGTGAAGCTTTCTTT. It codes for CASSLRVRGEAFF. The chain is built from TRBV3-1 and TRBJ1-1, with D unclear. V lost 4 bases and J 7 bases, leaving 13 bases between the germline ends. Germline CDR1 LGHDT, CDR2 YNNKEL (reference sequence). The CDR3 loop spans 13 amino acids. The whole variable domain, filled in from reference TRBV3-1 and TRBJ1-1, reads DTAVSQTPKYLVTQMGNDKSIKCEQNLGHDTMYWYKQDSKKFLKIMFSYNNKELIINETVPNRFSPKSPDKAHLNLHINSLELGDSAVYFCASSLRVRGEAFFGQGTRLTVV.

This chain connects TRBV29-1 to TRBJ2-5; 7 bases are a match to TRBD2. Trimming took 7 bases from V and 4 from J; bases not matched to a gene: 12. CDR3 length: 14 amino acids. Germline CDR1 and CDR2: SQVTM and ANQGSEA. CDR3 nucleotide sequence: TGCAGCGCTCTCTGGGGGGGTCCAGGAGAGACCCAGTACTTC. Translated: CSALWGGPGETQYF. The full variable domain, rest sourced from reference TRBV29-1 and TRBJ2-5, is SAVISQKPSRDICQRGTSLTIQCQVDSQVTMMFWYRQQPGQSLTLIATANQGSEATYESGFVIDKFPISRPNLTFSTLTVSNMSPEDSSIYLCSALWGGPGETQYFGPGTRLLVL.

The CDR3 spells CASKVGQVYEQYF. The CDR3 nucleotides are TGTGCCAGCAAAGTGGGACAGGTCTACGAGCAGTACTTC. This chain links TRBV2 with TRBJ2-7; 8 nucleotides line up with TRBD1. The CDR3 is made up of 13 amino acids. The trim removed 7 bases at V and 3 bases at J, leaving 5 bases unmatched. Germline assignment: CDR1 SNHLY and CDR2 FYNNEI. Full variable domain (remainder filled in from reference TRBV2 and TRBJ2-7): EPEVTQTPSHQVTQMGQEVILRCVPISNHLYFYWYRQILGQKVEFLVSFYNNEISEKSEIFDDQFSVERPDGSNFTLKIRSTKLEDSAMYFCASKVGQVYEQYFGPGTRLTVT.

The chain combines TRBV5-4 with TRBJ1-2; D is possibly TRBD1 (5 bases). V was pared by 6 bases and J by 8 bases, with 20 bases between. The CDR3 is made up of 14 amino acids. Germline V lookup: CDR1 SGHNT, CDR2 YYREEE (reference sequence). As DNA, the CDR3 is TGTGCCAGCAAGTTGGGCACCGTGGGGGGAGGCTACACCTTC. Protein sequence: CASKLGTVGGGYTF.

For the CDR3, the DNA is TGCGCCAGCAGACCGGGACTTCAGGAGACCCAGTACTTC. It codes for CASRPGLQETQYF. The chain is built from TRBV5-1 and TRBJ2-5, with TRBD2 as a possible D gene (6 bases). In germline, CDR1 is SGHRS, CDR2 YFSETQ. V dropped 5 bases and J dropped 5 bases, with 13 bases sitting between them. This CDR3 is built from 13 residues.

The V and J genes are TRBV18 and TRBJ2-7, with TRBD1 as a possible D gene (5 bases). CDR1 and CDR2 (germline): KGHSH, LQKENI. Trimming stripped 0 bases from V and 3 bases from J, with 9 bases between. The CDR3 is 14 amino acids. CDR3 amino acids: CASSPPSDSYEQYF. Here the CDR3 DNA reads TGTGCCAGCTCACCACCCTCCGACAGCTACGAGCAGTACTTC.

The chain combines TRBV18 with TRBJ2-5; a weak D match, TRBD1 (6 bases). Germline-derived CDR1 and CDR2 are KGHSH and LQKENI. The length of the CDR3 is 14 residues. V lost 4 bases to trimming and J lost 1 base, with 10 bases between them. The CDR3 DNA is TGTGCCAGCTCACGCGACAGGATCCAAGAGACCCAGTACTTC. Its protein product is CASSRDRIQETQYF. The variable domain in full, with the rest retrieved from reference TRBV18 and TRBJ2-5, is NAGVMQNPRHLVRRRGQEARLRCSPMKGHSHVYWYRQLPEEGLKFMVYLQKENIIDESGMPKERFSAEFPKEGPSILRIQQVVRGDSAAYFCASSRDRIQETQYFGPGTRLLVL.

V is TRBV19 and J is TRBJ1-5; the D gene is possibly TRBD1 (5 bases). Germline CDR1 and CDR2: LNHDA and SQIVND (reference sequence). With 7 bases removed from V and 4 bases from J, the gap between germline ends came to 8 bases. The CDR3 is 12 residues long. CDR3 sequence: CASNRGNQPQHF. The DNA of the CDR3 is TGTGCCAGTAATAGGGGAAATCAGCCCCAGCATTTT.

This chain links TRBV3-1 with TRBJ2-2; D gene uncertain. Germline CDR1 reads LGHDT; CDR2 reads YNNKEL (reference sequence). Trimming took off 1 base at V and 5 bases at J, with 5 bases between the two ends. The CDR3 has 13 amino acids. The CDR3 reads CASSQVGTGELFF. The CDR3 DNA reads TGTGCCAGCAGCCAAGTCGGGACCGGGGAGCTGTTTTTT. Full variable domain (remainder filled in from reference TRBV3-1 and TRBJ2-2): DTAVSQTPKYLVTQMGNDKSIKCEQNLGHDTMYWYKQDSKKFLKIMFSYNNKELIINETVPNRFSPKSPDKAHLNLHINSLELGDSAVYFCASSQVGTGELFFGEGSRLTVL.

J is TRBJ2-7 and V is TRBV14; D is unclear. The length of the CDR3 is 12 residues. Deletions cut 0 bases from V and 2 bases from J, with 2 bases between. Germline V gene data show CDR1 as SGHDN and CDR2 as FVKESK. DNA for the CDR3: TGTGCCAGCAGCCAAGACACCTACGAGCAGTACTTC. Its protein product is CASSQDTYEQYF.

In DNA form, the CDR3 reads TGTGCCAGCAGCTTAAAGTGGACGCTAGGGTCCCACGAGCAGTACTTC. Its translation is CASSLKWTLGSHEQYF. The chain uses TRBV7-2 and TRBJ2-7; D remains unclear. Trimming left V 2 bases short and J 5 bases short, with 19 bases between. Germline V CDR1 and CDR2: SGHTA, FQGNSA. This CDR3 is built from 16 residues.

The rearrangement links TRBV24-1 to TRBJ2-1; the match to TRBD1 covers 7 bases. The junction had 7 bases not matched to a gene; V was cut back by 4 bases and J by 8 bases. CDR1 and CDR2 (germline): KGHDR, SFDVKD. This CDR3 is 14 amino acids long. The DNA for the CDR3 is TGTGCCACCAGTGACTTAGACAGGGCCCATGAGCAGTTCTTC. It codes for CATSDLDRAHEQFF.